Below, 24 T cell receptor beta chains from the same sample are listed, as sequenced in a study of shared clonotypes between healthy human individuals. It was CD45RO-negative cells, positively selected for CCR7, that made up naive CD8 cells, with terminally differentiated effector memory CD45RA+ cells excluded. Libraries were prepared by immunoSEQ multiplex PCR; TCRdb keeps only in-frame clonotypes and omits some of them. The table lists some 2,100,000 clones, about 93% of them singletons. The sample was naive CD8+ T cells from PBMCs. Receptors were obtained from a young man in good health. Some clones in this sample may be carry-over from other donors' samples.

The chain carries TRBV9 and TRBJ2-3; D unclear. The CDR3 consists of 15 residues. Trimming took off 4 bases at V and 2 bases at J, with 14 bases between the two ends. Germline V gives CDR1 SGDLS, CDR2 YYNGEE. As DNA, the CDR3 is TGTGCCAGCAGCCCCCTGACGCGGTACACAGATACGCAGTATTTT. This translates into CASSPLTRYTDTQYF.

This clone has only one observation. This chain uses TRBV27 with TRBJ2-7, with TRBD1 identical over 11 bases. Trimming took 4 bases from V and 9 from J; bases not matched to a gene: 8. CDR1 and CDR2 (germline): MNHEY, SMNVEV (reference sequence). This CDR3 is 14 amino acids long. The CDR3 DNA sequence: TGTGCCAGCAGTTATAGGACAGGGGGCTGGTGGCAGTACTTC. This gives the protein CASSYRTGGWWQYF.

The chain uses TRBV25-1 and TRBJ2-1; 10 nucleotides align to TRBD2. Unmatched junction bases numbered 12, after V lost 1 base and J lost 6 bases. CDR3 size: 18 residues. Germline CDR1 MGHDK, CDR2 SYGVNS. CDR3 protein: CASSEFKVGSGRVNEQFF. CDR3 bases: TGTGCCAGCAGTGAATTCAAGGTGGGAAGCGGGAGGGTCAATGAGCAGTTCTTC.

J is TRBJ2-1 and V is TRBV6-5; the D gene is possibly TRBD2 (6 bases). Germline-derived CDR1 and CDR2 are MNHEY and SVGAGI. This CDR3 spans 16 amino acids. V shed 0 bases and J shed 6 bases, with 15 bases lying between them. The CDR3 DNA reads as TGTGCCAGCAGTTACTCCGGGAGACCCGGACTCAATGAGCAGTTCTTC. This codes for CASSYSGRPGLNEQFF.

This rearrangement joins TRBV4-3 to TRBJ2-7, with 8 bases fitting TRBD2. V trimming: 2 bases; J trimming: 3 bases; junction bases outside the gene matches: 3. The CDR3 loop spans 14 amino acids. Germline V lookup: CDR1 LGHNA, CDR2 YSLEER. CDR3 region: CASSQSSGVYEQYF. CDR3 in DNA: TGCGCCAGCAGCCAAAGTAGCGGGGTCTACGAGCAGTACTTC.

V gene TRBV28 combines with J gene TRBJ1-5, with 7 positions matching TRBD1. The length of the CDR3 is 16 residues. Germline V CDR1 and CDR2: MDHEN, SYDVKM. V shed 6 bases, J shed 3 bases, and the junction held 11 bases outside the gene matches. CDR3 coding DNA: TGTGCCAGCAGCAACCCTCGAGGGGGCCTCAATCAGCCCCAGCATTTT. Its translation is CASSNPRGGLNQPQHF.

This chain links TRBV7-2 with TRBJ2-5, with unresolved D. Trimming took 1 base from V and 5 from J, leaving 8 bases between them. The CDR3 spans 13 residues. Germline CDR1 SGHTA, CDR2 FQGNSA. The CDR3: CASSLGHGETQYF. The CDR3, as DNA: TGTGCCAGCAGCTTAGGGCATGGCGAGACCCAGTACTTC.

This chain uses TRBV7-3 with TRBJ2-7; D call uncertain. V shed 2 bases and J shed 2 bases, with 10 bases lying between them. Germline assignment: CDR1 SGHTA and CDR2 FQGTGA. There are 14 residues in the CDR3. The CDR3 spells CASSLYTVTYEQYF. In DNA, the CDR3 is TGTGCCAGCAGCTTATATACTGTCACCTACGAGCAGTACTTC.

In the case of this clone: Other DNA sequences of this sample code for an identical CDR3. The J gene is TRBJ2-7, the V gene TRBV5-4; D gene unclear. The V gene lost 2 bases and the J gene lost 3 bases, with 9 bases spanning the gap. Per the germline V gene, CDR1 is SGHNT and CDR2 is YYREEE (reference sequence). The CDR3 has 13 residues. The CDR3 is CASSFWGSYEQYF. The CDR3 nucleotides read TGTGCCAGCAGCTTTTGGGGTAGCTACGAGCAGTACTTC.

The count of this clone is one. V usage is TRBV28 and J usage is TRBJ2-7; the D gene could be TRBD1 or TRBD2 (5 bases each). Germline V lookup: CDR1 MDHEN, CDR2 SYDVKM. V shed 5 bases and J shed 5 bases, with 16 bases lying between them. The CDR3 has 14 residues. The DNA for the CDR3 is TGTGCCAGCAGTCGTGACAGCTGGCGGGACGAGCAGTACTTC. This translates into CASSRDSWRDEQYF.

This clone was recorded only once. J is TRBJ1-1 and V is TRBV19; tentatively, D is TRBD1 (5 bases). CDR1 is LNHDA, CDR2 SQIVND, per germline (reference sequence). CDR3 size: 15 residues. Trimming left V 1 base short and J 6 bases short, with 15 bases between. The CDR3 reads CASSIAATGHAEAFF. Written as DNA, the CDR3 is TGTGCCAGTAGTATAGCGGCAACGGGGCACGCTGAAGCTTTCTTT.

This clone was counted a single time. The chain uses TRBV2 and TRBJ2-3, with TRBD1 as a possible D gene (6 bases). Germline V gene sequence: CDR1 SNHLY, CDR2 FYNNEI. V shed 9 bases and J shed 1 base, with 14 bases lying between them. The CDR3 spans 14 residues. The CDR3 is CASYRAVGTDTQYF. DNA for the CDR3: TGTGCCAGTTACAGGGCGGTTGGCACAGATACGCAGTATTTT.

The chain couples TRBV19 to TRBJ2-5; D not resolved. V lost 4 bases to trimming and J lost 2 bases, with 11 bases between them. The CDR3 length is 14 residues. CDR1 and CDR2 (germline): LNHDA, SQIVND (reference sequence). The CDR3 sequence: CASSTLAQQETQYF. In DNA, the CDR3 is TGTGCCAGTAGTACCCTTGCGCAACAAGAGACCCAGTACTTC.

CDR3 protein: CASSLIPVSYNEQFF. CDR3 DNA: TGTGCCAGCAGTTTAATCCCGGTATCCTACAATGAGCAGTTCTTC. The rearrangement joins TRBV27 to TRBJ2-1; D gene uncertain. Looked up from germline, CDR1 is MNHEY and CDR2 is SMNVEV (reference sequence). The V gene lost 2 bases and the J gene lost 1 base, with 9 bases spanning the gap. The CDR3 spans 15 residues.

The gene calls are TRBV7-2 and TRBJ1-1, with 9 bases that match TRBD1. With 6 bases clipped from V and 0 bases from J, the junction kept 11 bases outside the gene matches. The V gene's germline CDR1 is SGHTA and CDR2 FQGNSA. There are 17 residues in the CDR3. CDR3 DNA sequence: TGTGCCAGCAGTCCCGAGGGGACAGGGAACATGAACACTGAAGCTTTCTTT. Translated: CASSPEGTGNMNTEAFF. Full variable domain (remainder filled in from reference TRBV7-2 and TRBJ1-1): GAGVSQSPSNKVTEKGKDVELRCDPISGHTALYWYRQSLGQGLEFLIYFQGNSAPDKSGLPSDRFSAERTGGSVSTLTIQRTQQEDSAVYLCASSPEGTGNMNTEAFFGQGTRLTVV.

The chain employs TRBV19 and TRBJ2-7, with TRBD2 identical over 7 bases. This CDR3 has 15 amino acids. Per the germline V gene, CDR1 is LNHDA and CDR2 is SQIVND (reference sequence). The V segment lost 3 bases and the J segment 5 bases; nucleotides outside the gene matches: 10. CDR3 in DNA: TGTGCCAGTAGTATCAGAGGGAGGGCGGGCGACGAGCAGTACTTC. Protein sequence: CASSIRGRAGDEQYF.

The V call is TRBV15, the J call TRBJ1-1; D not resolved. V was pared by 0 bases and J by 3 bases, with 8 bases between. This CDR3 is 14 amino acids long. Per the germline V gene, CDR1 is LNHNV and CDR2 is YYDKDF (reference sequence). In nucleotides, the CDR3 is TGTGCCACCAGCAGAGATCATCATGACACTGAAGCTTTCTTT. This gives the protein CATSRDHHDTEAFF.

The V call is TRBV7-9, the J call TRBJ1-2; 7 nucleotides agree with TRBD1. Losses at the gene ends were 5 bases for V and 4 bases for J; bases not matched to a gene: 4. This CDR3 has 13 amino acids. CDR1 and CDR2 from the germline V gene are SEHNR and FQNEAQ (reference sequence). The CDR3 DNA sequence: TGTGCCAGCAGCCAAGGGACAGCCTATGGCTACACCTTC. Translation gives CASSQGTAYGYTF.

The chain has TRBV28 and TRBJ1-3; D is ambiguous. Germline CDR1 reads MDHEN; CDR2 reads SYDVKM. Trimming pared 2 bases from V and 0 bases from J, leaving 11 bases between. This CDR3 is built from 16 residues. The CDR3 region is CASSLKRYVSGNTIYF. In nucleotides, the CDR3 is TGTGCCAGCAGTTTAAAACGCTACGTCTCTGGAAACACCATATATTTT.

CDR3 amino acids: CAEAGGLRNTGELFF. The CDR3 coding sequence is TGTGCCGAAGCTGGTGGACTCCGGAACACCGGGGAGCTGTTTTTT. V gene TRBV12-5 combines with J gene TRBJ2-2, with D possibly TRBD2 on 5 matching bases. CDR1 LGHNT and CDR2 FRNRAP come from the germline V gene. CDR3 length equals 15 residues.

This chain joins TRBV9 and TRBJ2-2, with 9 positions matching TRBD2. Germline values: CDR1 SGDLS, CDR2 YYNGEE. The CDR3 contains 16 residues. The J segment lost 5 bases and the V segment lost 1 base, leaving 6 bases of the junction unmatched. The CDR3 DNA reads TGTGCCAGCAGCGTAAAGACTAGCGGTGAAACCGGGGAGCTGTTTTTT. It translates to CASSVKTSGETGELFF.

The V call is TRBV5-6, the J call TRBJ1-1; perhaps TRBD1 as D (6 bases). The germline V gene encodes CDR1 SGHDT and CDR2 YYEEEE. This CDR3 region has 16 residues. V shed 4 bases and J shed 1 base, with 17 bases lying between them. CDR3 nucleotide sequence: TGTGCCAGCAGCCCTCGTGGGCAGGGGCGGAACACTGAAGCTTTCTTT. Its translation is CASSPRGQGRNTEAFF.

As DNA, the CDR3 is TGTGCCAGCAGCTTAGAGGGGGACAACACAGATACGCAGTATTTT. It is translated as CASSLEGDNTDTQYF. The rearrangement links TRBV13 to TRBJ2-3, with D tentatively TRBD1 (6 bases). The CDR3 runs 15 residues. Germline loops: CDR1 PRHDT, CDR2 FYEKMQ (reference sequence). Deletions cut 1 base from V and 2 bases from J, with 10 bases between.

This sequence joins TRBV6-5 and TRBJ2-7; the D call may be TRBD1 or TRBD2 (5 bases each). This CDR3 spans 15 amino acids. Looked up from germline, CDR1 is MNHEY and CDR2 is SVGAGI. V was clipped by 4 bases and J by 2 bases, with 15 bases between them. The CDR3 sequence: CASSFRGGTTYEQYF. CDR3 DNA sequence: TGTGCCAGCAGTTTCCGGGGCGGCACCACCTACGAGCAGTACTTC.